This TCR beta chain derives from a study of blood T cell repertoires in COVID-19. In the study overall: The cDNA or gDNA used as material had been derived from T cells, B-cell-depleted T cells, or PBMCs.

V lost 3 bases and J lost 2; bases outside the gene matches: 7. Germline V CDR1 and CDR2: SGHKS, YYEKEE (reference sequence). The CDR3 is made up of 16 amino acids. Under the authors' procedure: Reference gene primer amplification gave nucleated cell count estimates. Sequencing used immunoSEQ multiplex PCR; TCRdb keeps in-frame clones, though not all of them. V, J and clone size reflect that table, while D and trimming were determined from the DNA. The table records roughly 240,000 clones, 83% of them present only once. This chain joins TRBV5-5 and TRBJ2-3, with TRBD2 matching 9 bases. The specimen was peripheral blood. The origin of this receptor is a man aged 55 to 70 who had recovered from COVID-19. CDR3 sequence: CASSSGASGVTDTQYF. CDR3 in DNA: TGTGCCAGCAGCTCTGGGGCTAGCGGGGTCACAGATACGCAGTATTTT.